These 31 T cell receptor beta chains originate from one sample sequenced in a study of T cell repertoires in cytomegalovirus infection. Each CDR3 protein gets one entry after TCRdb re-called the reads with MiXCR. The table lists approximately 100,000 distinct CDR3 sequences, roughly a quarter of them singletons. Sequences were obtained from CD8+ T cells from PBMCs. These receptors were taken from a human donor in good health (CMV status not recorded). Some clones in this sample may be carry-over from other donors' samples.

This clonotype was detected a few times. The J gene is TRBJ2-7, the V gene TRBV28, with 7 positions matching TRBD1. The V gene's germline CDR1 is MDHEN and CDR2 SYDVKM. The trim removed 5 bases at V and 2 bases at J, leaving 18 bases unmatched. The CDR3 covers 18 residues. This CDR3 reads CASSTFKGSGQPPYEQYF. The DNA for the CDR3 is TGTGCCAGCAGTACGTTTAAGGGATCGGGACAGCCACCCTACGAGCAGTACTTC.

This clonotype has a handful of counts. Here the CDR3 DNA reads TGTGCCAGTAGCCTTCACAGGGGGCTCGGCTACACCTTC. It codes for CASSLHRGLGYTF. This chain links TRBV19 with TRBJ1-2; 9 bases are shared with TRBD1. This CDR3 is 13 amino acids long. Per germline, CDR1 LNHDA and CDR2 SQIVND (reference sequence). Trimming at V came to 6 bases and at J to 8 bases, leaving 7 bases not matched to a gene.

The chain combines TRBV7-2 with TRBJ1-2, with D uncertain. Germline V CDR1 and CDR2: SGHTA, FQGNSA. The CDR3 runs 14 residues. The V gene lost 1 base and the J gene lost 5 bases, with 11 bases spanning the gap. The CDR3 region has the DNA TGTGCCAGCAGCTTAGGTTTAGGTCCTTATGGCTACACCTTC. It codes for CASSLGLGPYGYTF.

The CDR3 loop is CSVDDGRGKNIQYF. In nucleotides, the CDR3 is TGCAGCGTTGACGACGGGAGAGGCAAAAACATTCAGTACTTC. The chain uses TRBV29-1 and TRBJ2-4, with D perhaps TRBD2 (6 bases). The V gene lost 3 bases and the J gene lost 3 bases, with 12 bases spanning the gap. Germline CDR1 is SQVTM and CDR2 is ANQGSEA. CDR3 length: 14 residues.

This clonotype was recorded a few times. The rearrangement links TRBV18 to TRBJ2-1, with 9 bases aligning to TRBD1. The CDR3 extends over 15 amino acids. V was pared by 6 bases and J by 6 bases, with 9 bases of the junction left unmatched. Per the germline V gene, CDR1 is KGHSH and CDR2 is LQKENI. The CDR3 is CASSLQGALANEQFF. CDR3 DNA: TGTGCCAGCTCGCTACAGGGGGCGCTTGCCAATGAGCAGTTCTTC.

This clonotype came up many times. The chain has TRBV7-2 and TRBJ2-7, with 9 bases fitting TRBD1. With V trimmed by 4 bases and J by 6 bases, 1 base remained unmatched. Germline V gene data show CDR1 as SGHTA and CDR2 as FQGNSA. CDR3 size: 12 residues. CDR3 in amino acids: CASSSQGAEQYF. The CDR3 DNA follows: TGTGCCAGCAGCTCACAGGGGGCCGAGCAGTACTTC. The whole variable domain, filled in from reference TRBV7-2 and TRBJ2-7, reads GAGVSQSPSNKVTEKGKDVELRCDPISGHTALYWYRQSLGQGLEFLIYFQGNSAPDKSGLPSDRFSAERTGGSVSTLTIQRTQQEDSAVYLCASSSQGAEQYFGPGTRLTVT.

The chain couples TRBV2 to TRBJ2-3; the match to TRBD2 covers 9 bases. V shed 3 bases, J shed 5 bases, and the junction held 6 bases outside the gene matches. Germline V gene data show CDR1 as SNHLY and CDR2 as FYNNEI. This CDR3 is built from 15 residues. CDR3 nucleotide sequence: TGTGCCAGCAGTGAGGTAGCGGGAGTGGAAGATACGCAGTATTTT. It yields the protein CASSEVAGVEDTQYF.

This clonotype showed up many times. The rearrangement links TRBV7-9 to TRBJ1-4; 9 bases agree with TRBD1. Germline V lookup: CDR1 SEHNR, CDR2 FQNEAQ (reference sequence). V gave up 5 bases and J gave up 5 bases; unmatched junction bases: 3. This CDR3 region has 14 residues. CDR3 amino acids: CASSRTGVNEKLFF. DNA of the CDR3: TGTGCCAGCAGCCGGACAGGGGTGAATGAAAAACTGTTTTTT.

The V gene is TRBV20-1, the J gene TRBJ2-2; no firm D call. The CDR3 extends over 11 amino acids. Germline lookup yields CDR1 DFQATT and CDR2 SNEGSKA (reference sequence). The CDR3 nucleotides are TGCAGCGCCAAGAGTACCGGGGAGCTGTTTTTT. Amino acids: CSAKSTGELFF.

The chain employs TRBV7-9 and TRBJ2-5; TRBD2 matches 9 bases. With V trimmed by 6 bases and J by 4 bases, 6 bases remained unmatched. Germline CDR1 SEHNR, CDR2 FQNEAQ (reference sequence). This CDR3 has 14 residues. CDR3 protein: CASRGSTSGETQYF. CDR3 in DNA: TGTGCCAGCAGGGGGTCGACTAGCGGAGAGACCCAGTACTTC.

This clonotype was seen at least ten times. The chain joins TRBV4-1 to TRBJ2-1; D unresolved. Germline-derived CDR1 and CDR2 are MGHRA and YSYEKL. The V gene lost 0 bases and the J gene lost 0 bases, with 12 bases spanning the gap. CDR3 length equals 17 residues. The CDR3 DNA reads as TGCGCCAGCAGCCAAGATGGAACAGATTACTCCTACAATGAGCAGTTCTTC. Its protein product is CASSQDGTDYSYNEQFF.

The rearrangement uses TRBV28 and TRBJ1-6; D is undetermined. Trimming removed 1 base at V and 4 bases at J, with 8 bases between. Germline CDR1 reads MDHEN; CDR2 reads SYDVKM. The CDR3 is 15 residues long. CDR3 amino acids: CASSLSGDYNSPLHF. Written as DNA, the CDR3 is TGTGCCAGCAGTTTATCAGGTGATTATAATTCACCCCTCCACTTT. Looking up the rest from reference TRBV28 and TRBJ1-6 gives the full variable domain: DVKVTQSSRYLVKRTGEKVFLECVQDMDHENMFWYRQDPGLGLRLIYFSYDVKMKEKGDIPEGYSVSREKKERFSLILESASTNQTSMYLCASSLSGDYNSPLHFGNGTRLTVT.

This clonotype has just a few counts. The chain combines TRBV12-3 or TRBV12-4 with TRBJ2-2; D gene unclear. The CDR3 runs 14 residues. V lost 7 bases to trimming and J lost 4 bases, with 13 bases between them. Here the CDR3 reads CASTDARPTGELFF. The CDR3 DNA follows: TGTGCCAGCACCGACGCCAGGCCCACCGGGGAGCTGTTTTTT.

This clonotype was observed many times. The rearrangement links TRBV12-3 or TRBV12-4 to TRBJ2-7; no clear D. Trimming took off 6 bases at V and 4 bases at J, with 7 bases between the two ends. There are 11 residues in the CDR3. The CDR3 DNA follows: TGTGCCAGCAGCCCGGGTTACGAGCAGTACTTC. It translates to CASSPGYEQYF.

Comment on this clonotype: This clone may be a read error of a much larger clone one base away. The chain couples TRBV28 to TRBJ1-4; the D gene is possibly TRBD1 (6 bases). This CDR3 has 12 residues. Germline CDR1 and CDR2: MDHEN and SYDVKM. V was shortened by 10 bases and J by 10 bases, with 16 bases between the two germline ends. This CDR3 reads CATLSEGVKLFF. The CDR3 coding sequence is TGTGCCACCCTATCTGAGGGGGTAAAACTGTTTTTT.

This clonotype was seen a few times. The chain joins TRBV28 to TRBJ1-2, with D possibly matching TRBD1 (6 bases). V was pared by 5 bases and J by 2 bases, with 21 bases between. In germline, CDR1 is MDHEN, CDR2 SYDVKM. CDR3 length: 17 residues. CDR3 sequence: CASSTYKYGGFNYGYTF. As DNA, the CDR3 is TGTGCCAGCAGTACCTACAAATACGGGGGCTTCAACTATGGCTACACCTTC.

This clonotype was seen at least ten times. CDR3 sequence reads: CASSLSTGTGAYNEQFF. The CDR3 DNA reads TGTGCCAGCAGCTTGTCCACCGGGACAGGGGCATACAATGAGCAGTTCTTC. The J gene is TRBJ2-1, the V gene TRBV5-6; 10 nucleotides line up with TRBD1. This CDR3 has 17 amino acids. CDR1 SGHDT and CDR2 YYEEEE come from the germline V gene. With V trimmed by 1 base and J by 4 bases, 8 bases remained unmatched.

This clonotype was detected ten times or more. V is TRBV6-2 or TRBV6-3 and J is TRBJ2-3; weak D call: TRBD2 (5 bases). Germline V lookup: CDR1 MNHEY, CDR2 SVGEGT. Trimming took off 4 bases at V and 2 bases at J, with 10 bases between the two ends. CDR3 length equals 14 residues. The CDR3 DNA sequence: TGTGCCAGCAGTTGGAGGCCCCTCACAGATACGCAGTATTTT. Translated: CASSWRPLTDTQYF.

The genes are TRBV6-5 and TRBJ2-7; D assignment may be TRBD1 or TRBD2 (5 bases each). The germline gives CDR1 MNHEY, CDR2 SVGAGI. The CDR3 is 14 amino acids. The V end was cut by 6 bases, the J end by 5 bases, with 17 bases between. In DNA form, the CDR3 reads TGTGCCAGCAGACGGGGACCTTCCCTCGACGAGCAGTACTTC. Its protein is CASRRGPSLDEQYF.

This clonotype has a count of ten or more. This chain links TRBV5-1 with TRBJ2-2; no clear D. The CDR3 contains 19 residues. V dropped 2 bases and J dropped 7 bases, with 27 bases sitting between them. Germline CDR1 reads SGHRS; CDR2 reads YFSETQ. CDR3 sequence (DNA): TGCGCCAGCAGCTTTCGGCGACACGCCGGGCCCCCTCAGATCGGGGAGCTGTTTTTT. Translation: CASSFRRHAGPPQIGELFF.

This clonotype was seen a handful of times. V is TRBV12-3 or TRBV12-4 and J is TRBJ2-7; no firm D call. The V gene lost 4 bases and the J gene lost 1 base, with 5 bases spanning the gap. The CDR3 loop spans 12 amino acids. The CDR3 here is CASSWQSYEQYF. The CDR3 DNA follows: TGTGCCAGCAGTTGGCAATCCTACGAGCAGTACTTC.

This clonotype occurred many times. The chain links TRBV29-1 to TRBJ2-2, with TRBD2 as a possible D gene (5 bases). Germline CDR1 SQVTM, CDR2 ANQGSEA. The CDR3 spans 13 residues. Trimming stripped 5 bases from V and 6 bases from J, with 13 bases between. The CDR3 reads CSVRTGKAGELFF. The CDR3 nucleotides read TGCAGCGTTAGAACGGGAAAGGCCGGGGAGCTGTTTTTT.

The V call is TRBV9, the J call TRBJ2-1; 9 nucleotides agree with TRBD2. CDR1 is SGDLS, CDR2 YYNGEE, per germline. The CDR3 extends over 16 amino acids. Trimming cost V 0 bases and J 6 bases; bases outside gene matches: 7. Here the CDR3 reads CASSVAAAGGSNEQFF. CDR3 bases: TGTGCCAGCAGCGTAGCGGCAGCGGGAGGTAGCAATGAGCAGTTCTTC. Complete variable domain (other parts from reference TRBV9 and TRBJ2-1): DSGVTQTPKHLITATGQRVTLRCSPRSGDLSVYWYQQSLDQGLQFLIQYYNGEERAKGNILERFSAQQFPDLHSELNLSSLELGDSALYFCASSVAAAGGSNEQFFGPGTRLTVL.

J is TRBJ1-3 and V is TRBV6-4; D is possibly TRBD1 (5 bases). Per the germline V gene, CDR1 is MRHNA and CDR2 is SNTAGT. V was clipped by 1 base and J by 2 bases, with 12 bases between them. The CDR3 loop spans 16 amino acids. CDR3 amino acids: CASSDLPGRTGNTIYF. The CDR3 DNA follows: TGTGCCAGCAGTGACTTGCCAGGGAGAACTGGAAACACCATATATTTT.

J is TRBJ2-1 and V is TRBV9; D gene ambiguous. The CDR3 sequence is 14 residues long. Trimming shortened V by 2 bases and J by 6 bases, and 12 bases separated the two germline ends. The germline V gene encodes CDR1 SGDLS and CDR2 YYNGEE. CDR3 coding DNA: TGTGCCAGCAGCGTCGTAGATCGGACCAATGAGCAGTTCTTC. This sequence encodes CASSVVDRTNEQFF.

The chain carries TRBV11-2 and TRBJ2-5; D unclear. The CDR3 runs 17 residues. V was clipped by 5 bases and J by 1 base, with 20 bases between them. The germline V gene encodes CDR1 SGHAT and CDR2 FQNNGV. CDR3 DNA sequence: TGTGCCAGCAGCCCCCCTAGAGGAGATTCGGCCCAAGAGACCCAGTACTTC. Protein: CASSPPRGDSAQETQYF.

The rearrangement uses TRBV28 and TRBJ2-7, with D tentatively TRBD1 (5 bases). Germline V CDR1 and CDR2: MDHEN, SYDVKM. This CDR3 spans 14 amino acids. Trimming shortened V by 6 bases and J by 6 bases, and 18 bases separated the two germline ends. CDR3 sequence (DNA): TGTGCCAGCAGCTCTGACAGTTCGTCACGCGAGCAGTACTTC. Its translation: CASSSDSSSREQYF.

The V and J genes are TRBV28 and TRBJ2-7; D is uncertain. V was trimmed by 10 bases and J by 0 bases, leaving 7 bases between them. The CDR3 has 11 amino acids. Germline V gene data show CDR1 as MDHEN and CDR2 as SYDVKM. The CDR3 loop reads CATSYSYEQYF. The CDR3 region has the DNA TGTGCCACTTCGTACTCCTACGAGCAGTACTTC.

This clonotype was counted a single time. The chain employs TRBV11-2 and TRBJ1-1; tentatively, D is TRBD1 (5 bases). The CDR3 contains 12 residues. With 3 bases removed from V and 11 bases from J, the gap between germline ends came to 13 bases. Looked up from germline, CDR1 is SGHAT and CDR2 is FQNNGV. The CDR3 is CASSLGLEYAFF. The DNA of the CDR3 is TGTGCCAGCAGCTTGGGACTCGAGTATGCTTTCTTT. Full variable domain (remainder filled in from reference TRBV11-2 and TRBJ1-1): EAGVAQSPRYKIIEKRQSVAFWCNPISGHATLYWYQQILGQGPKLLIQFQNNGVVDDSQLPKDRFSAERLKGVDSTLKIQPAKLEDSAVYLCASSLGLEYAFFGQGTRLTVV.

This chain joins TRBV6-6 and TRBJ2-3, with D possibly matching TRBD1 (6 bases). With 0 bases removed from V and 5 bases from J, the gap between germline ends came to 12 bases. The V gene's germline CDR1 is MNHNY and CDR2 SVGAGI (reference sequence). The CDR3 length is 15 residues. The CDR3 sequence is CASSYSNRVGDTQYF. In DNA form, the CDR3 reads TGTGCCAGCAGTTACTCGAACAGGGTTGGAGATACGCAGTATTTT.

This clonotype was found a few times. The chain carries TRBV25-1 and TRBJ1-1; 10 bases are a match to TRBD1. CDR1 is MGHDK and CDR2 is SYGVNS in the germline V gene. This CDR3 is built from 14 residues. Trimming at V came to 6 bases and at J to 5 bases, leaving 6 bases not matched to a gene. CDR3 nucleotides: TGTGCCAGCAGCGACAGGGGGCGAGGAACTGAAGCTTTCTTT. It is translated as CASSDRGRGTEAFF.